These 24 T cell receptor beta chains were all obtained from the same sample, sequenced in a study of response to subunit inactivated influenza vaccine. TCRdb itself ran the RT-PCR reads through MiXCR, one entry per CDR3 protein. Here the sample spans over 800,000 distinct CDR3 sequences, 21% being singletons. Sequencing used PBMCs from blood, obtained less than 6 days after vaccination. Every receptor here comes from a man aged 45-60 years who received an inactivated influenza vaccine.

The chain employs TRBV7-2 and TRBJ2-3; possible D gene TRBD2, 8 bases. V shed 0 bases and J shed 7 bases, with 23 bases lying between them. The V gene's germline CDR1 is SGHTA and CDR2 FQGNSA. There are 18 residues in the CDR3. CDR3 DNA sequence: TGTGCCAGCAGCTTAGCAGGGGGCTCGCGGGGGGTTTTTAATACGCAGTATTTT. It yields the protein CASSLAGGSRGVFNTQYF.

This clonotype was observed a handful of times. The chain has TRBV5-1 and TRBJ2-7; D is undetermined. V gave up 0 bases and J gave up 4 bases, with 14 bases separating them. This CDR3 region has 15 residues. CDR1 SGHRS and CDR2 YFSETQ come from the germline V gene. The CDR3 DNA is TGCGCCAGCAGCTTGGCTGCCACAGAAGTATACGAGCAGTACTTC. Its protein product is CASSLAATEVYEQYF.

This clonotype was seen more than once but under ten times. In DNA, the CDR3 is TGCGCCAGCAGCCAAGAGTGGGCGGTGAATGGGAGTCCCTCGGGAGAGACCCAGTACTTC. It is translated as CASSQEWAVNGSPSGETQYF. The rearrangement links TRBV4-3 to TRBJ2-5; weak D call: TRBD2 (5 bases). The CDR3 covers 20 residues. Trimming shortened V by 0 bases and J by 4 bases, and 27 bases separated the two germline ends. Germline loops: CDR1 LGHNA, CDR2 YSLEER.

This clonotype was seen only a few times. CDR3 region: CASSSTMERETQYF. CDR3 nucleotide sequence: TGTGCCAGCAGCTCAACGATGGAGAGGGAGACCCAGTACTTC. The gene calls are TRBV7-9 and TRBJ2-5; D not certain. Germline CDR1 reads SEHNR; CDR2 reads FQNEAQ (reference sequence). The CDR3 has 14 residues. With 4 bases removed from V and 5 bases from J, the gap between germline ends came to 14 bases.

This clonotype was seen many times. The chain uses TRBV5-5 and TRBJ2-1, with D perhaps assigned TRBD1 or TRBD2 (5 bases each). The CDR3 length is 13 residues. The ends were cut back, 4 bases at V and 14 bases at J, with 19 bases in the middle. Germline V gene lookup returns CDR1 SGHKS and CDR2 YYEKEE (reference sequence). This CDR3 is CASSPQYGGFEFF. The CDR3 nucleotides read TGTGCCAGCAGCCCGCAATATGGGGGTTTCGAGTTCTTC.

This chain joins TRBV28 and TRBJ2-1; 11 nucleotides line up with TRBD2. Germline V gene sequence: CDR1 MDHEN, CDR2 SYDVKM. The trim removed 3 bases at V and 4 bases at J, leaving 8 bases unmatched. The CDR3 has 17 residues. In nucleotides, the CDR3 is TGTGCCAGCAGTTTTCGATTCAGACTAGCGGGGTACAATGAGCAGTTCTTC. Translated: CASSFRFRLAGYNEQFF.

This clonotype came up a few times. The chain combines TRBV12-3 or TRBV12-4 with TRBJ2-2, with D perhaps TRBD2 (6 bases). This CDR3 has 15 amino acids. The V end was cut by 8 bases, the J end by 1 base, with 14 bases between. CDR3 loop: CASLLTRQNTGELFF. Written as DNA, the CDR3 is TGTGCCAGCTTACTGACTAGACAGAACACCGGGGAGCTGTTTTTT.

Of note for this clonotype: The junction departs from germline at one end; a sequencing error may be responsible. The chain's CDR3 is CANSRDFADTQYF. For the CDR3, the DNA is TGTGCCAACAGCAGAGACTTCGCAGATACGCAGTATTTT. V and J are TRBV15 and TRBJ2-3; D gene ambiguous. The CDR3 sequence is 13 residues long. Germline V lookup: CDR1 LNHNV, CDR2 YYDKDF (reference sequence).

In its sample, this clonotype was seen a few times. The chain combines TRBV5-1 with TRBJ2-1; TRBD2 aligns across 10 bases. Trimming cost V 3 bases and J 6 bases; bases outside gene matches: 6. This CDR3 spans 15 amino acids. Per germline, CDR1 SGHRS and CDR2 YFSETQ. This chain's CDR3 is CASSSASGSFNEQFF. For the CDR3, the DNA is TGCGCCAGCAGCTCGGCTAGCGGGAGTTTCAATGAGCAGTTCTTC.

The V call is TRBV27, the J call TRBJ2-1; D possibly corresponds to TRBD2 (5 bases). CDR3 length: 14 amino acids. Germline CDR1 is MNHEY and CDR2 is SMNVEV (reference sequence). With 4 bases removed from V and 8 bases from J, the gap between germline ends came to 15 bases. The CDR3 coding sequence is TGTGCCAGCAGTTCGCCCGAGGCGGGCGATGAGCAGTTCTTC. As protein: CASSSPEAGDEQFF.

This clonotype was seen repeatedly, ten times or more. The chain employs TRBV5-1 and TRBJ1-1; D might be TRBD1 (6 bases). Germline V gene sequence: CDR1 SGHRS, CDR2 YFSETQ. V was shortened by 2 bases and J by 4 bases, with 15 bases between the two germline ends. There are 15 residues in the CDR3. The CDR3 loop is CASSLGAGTFTEAFF. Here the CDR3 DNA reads TGCGCCAGCAGCTTAGGAGCAGGGACATTCACTGAAGCTTTCTTT.

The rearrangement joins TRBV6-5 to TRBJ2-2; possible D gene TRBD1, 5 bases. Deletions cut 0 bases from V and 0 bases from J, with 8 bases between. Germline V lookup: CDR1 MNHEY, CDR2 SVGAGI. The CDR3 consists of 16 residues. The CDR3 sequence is CASSYSIRANTGELFF. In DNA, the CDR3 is TGTGCCAGCAGTTACTCGATCAGGGCGAACACCGGGGAGCTGTTTTTT.

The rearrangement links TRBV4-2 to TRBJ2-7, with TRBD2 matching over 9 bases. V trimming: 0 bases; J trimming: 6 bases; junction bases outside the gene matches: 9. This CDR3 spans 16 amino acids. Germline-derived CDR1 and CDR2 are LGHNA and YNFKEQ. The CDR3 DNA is TGTGCCAGCAGCCAAGACGGCGGCGGGGGGGGGTTCGAGCAGTACTTC. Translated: CASSQDGGGGGFEQYF.

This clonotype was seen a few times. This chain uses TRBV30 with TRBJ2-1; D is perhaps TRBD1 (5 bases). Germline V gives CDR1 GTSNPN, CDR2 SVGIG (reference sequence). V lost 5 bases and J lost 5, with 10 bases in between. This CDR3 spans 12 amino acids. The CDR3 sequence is CAWHDSNNEQFF. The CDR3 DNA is TGTGCCTGGCACGACAGTAACAATGAGCAGTTCTTC.

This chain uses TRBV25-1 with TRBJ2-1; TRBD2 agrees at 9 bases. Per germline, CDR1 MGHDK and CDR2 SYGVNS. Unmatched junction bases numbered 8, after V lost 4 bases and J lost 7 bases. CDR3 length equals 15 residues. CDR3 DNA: TGTGCCAGCAGTGCGTGGCGGGAGGGCCTGAATGAGCAGTTCTTC. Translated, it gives CASSAWREGLNEQFF.

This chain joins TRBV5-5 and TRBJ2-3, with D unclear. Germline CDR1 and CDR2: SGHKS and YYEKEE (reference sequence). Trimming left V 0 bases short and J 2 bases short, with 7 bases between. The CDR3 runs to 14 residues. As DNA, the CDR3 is TGTGCCAGCAGCTTGGAGGCAGCCACAGATACGCAGTATTTT. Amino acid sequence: CASSLEAATDTQYF.

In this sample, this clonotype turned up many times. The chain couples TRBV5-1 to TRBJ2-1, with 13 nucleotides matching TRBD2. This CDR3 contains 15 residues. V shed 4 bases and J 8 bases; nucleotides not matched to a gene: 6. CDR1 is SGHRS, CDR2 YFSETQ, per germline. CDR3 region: CASSRLAGGEDEQFF. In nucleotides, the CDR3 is TGCGCCAGCAGCCGACTAGCGGGAGGCGAGGATGAGCAGTTCTTC.

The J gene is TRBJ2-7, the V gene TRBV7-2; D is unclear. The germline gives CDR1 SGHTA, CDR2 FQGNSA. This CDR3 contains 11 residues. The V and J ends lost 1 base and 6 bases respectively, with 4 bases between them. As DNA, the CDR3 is TGTGCCAGCAGCTTAGATCTCGAGCAGTACTTC. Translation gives CASSLDLEQYF.

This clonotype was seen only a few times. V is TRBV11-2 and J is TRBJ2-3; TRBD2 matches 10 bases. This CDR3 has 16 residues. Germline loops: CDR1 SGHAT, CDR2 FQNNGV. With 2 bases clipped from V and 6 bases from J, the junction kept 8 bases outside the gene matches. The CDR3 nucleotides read TGTGCCAGCAGCTTACAAAGAGCGGGGGGGTGGGATACGCAGTATTTT. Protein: CASSLQRAGGWDTQYF.

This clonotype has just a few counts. The CDR3 reads CSAQAHEQFF. The CDR3 DNA follows: TGCAGTGCCCAGGCCCATGAGCAGTTCTTC. This chain connects TRBV20-1 to TRBJ2-1; D is uncertain. CDR1 and CDR2 from the germline V gene are DFQATT and SNEGSKA (reference sequence). V was cut by 6 bases and J by 8 bases, with 8 bases left in between. The CDR3 has 10 residues.

As DNA, the CDR3 is TGTGCCAGCAGTTACCTCGCCGGGAGGGTCGTAGATGAGCAGTTCTTC. This sequence encodes CASSYLAGRVVDEQFF. The chain joins TRBV6-5 to TRBJ2-1; 8 bases align to TRBD2. The length of the CDR3 is 16 residues. CDR1 and CDR2 from the germline V gene are MNHEY and SVGAGI. Trimming cost V 2 bases and J 8 bases; bases outside gene matches: 11.

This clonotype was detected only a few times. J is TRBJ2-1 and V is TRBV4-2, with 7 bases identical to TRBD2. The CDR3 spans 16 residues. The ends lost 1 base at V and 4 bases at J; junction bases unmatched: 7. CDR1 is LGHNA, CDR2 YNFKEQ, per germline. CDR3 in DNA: TGTGCCAGCAGCCAAGTAGGCGGGAGAGGGTACAATGAGCAGTTCTTC. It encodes CASSQVGGRGYNEQFF.

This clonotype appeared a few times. The CDR3 nucleotides are TGTGCCAGCAGGCCAAACAGGGCGTTTCAGGCTTTCTTT. Residues: CASRPNRAFQAFF. V and J are TRBV6-2 or TRBV6-3 and TRBJ1-1, with D possibly TRBD1 on 6 matching bases. CDR1 is MNHEY and CDR2 is SVGEGT in the germline V gene. V was pared by 6 bases and J by 11 bases, with 19 bases between. This CDR3 comprises 13 residues.

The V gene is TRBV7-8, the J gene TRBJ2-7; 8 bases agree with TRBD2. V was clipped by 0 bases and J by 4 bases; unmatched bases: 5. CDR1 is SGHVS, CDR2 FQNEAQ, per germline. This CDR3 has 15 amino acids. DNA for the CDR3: TGTGCCAGCAGCTTAGCCGGGGGGGCCACGTACGAGCAGTACTTC. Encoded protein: CASSLAGGATYEQYF. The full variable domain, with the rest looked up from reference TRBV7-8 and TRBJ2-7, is GAGVSQSPRYKVAKRGQDVALRCDPISGHVSLFWYQQALGQGPEFLTYFQNEAQLDKSGLPSDRFFAERPEGSVSTLKIQRTQQEDSAVYLCASSLAGGATYEQYFGPGTRLTVT.